This T cell receptor (beta chain) was obtained from a study of identical twins. Study-wide results and limits: Out-of-frame alpha sequences common to twins exhibited a surplus of low generation probability. Insertions ran lower in abundant cord blood beta clonotypes, though not in memory repertoires.

The donors were all healthy and Caucasian. cDNA molecules carried unique molecular identifiers, and template switching added a universal primer site. A single record per CDR3 protein comes from TCRdb applying MiXCR to the 5' RACE reads. The sample holds approximately 410,000 distinct CDR3 sequences; approximately 17% are singletons and the top ten take around 10%. In regard to this clonotype: Antigen unknown.

V shed 7 bases and J shed 7 bases, with 16 bases lying between them. This CDR3 comprises 14 residues. The chain recombines TRBV12-3 or TRBV12-4 with TRBJ1-4; possible D gene TRBD1, 6 bases. The TCR originated in a man aged 45-65 years in good health. Sequencing was carried out using naive T cells sorted from blood. The CDR3 bases are TGTGCCAGCACTTCGGGGGGCATGGGTGAAAAACTGTTTTTT. Its translation is CASTSGGMGEKLFF.